Shown below are 28 T cell receptor beta chains from a single sample sequenced in a study of control samples from healthy donors and cancer patients. Using immunoSEQ multiplex PCR, the repertoire was profiled, and TCRdb retains in-frame clones only, with some absent. The table lists about 80,000 clones, approximately 82% of them singletons. Material for sequencing was PBMCs. The origin of the receptors is a man between 60 and 75 years old with head and neck cancer.

The DNA of the CDR3 is TGTGCCAGCCCATCGGACTCCAGCTCCTACAATGAGCAGTTCTTC. Translation: CASPSDSSSYNEQFF. The chain employs TRBV2 and TRBJ2-1; a possible D gene is TRBD2 (5 bases). Trimming pared 8 bases from V and 0 bases from J, leaving 14 bases between. This CDR3 has 15 residues. The germline V gene has CDR1 SNHLY and CDR2 FYNNEI.

This chain connects TRBV27 to TRBJ2-7; tentative D call: TRBD1 (6 bases). V was trimmed by 5 bases and J by 1 base, leaving 15 bases between them. The CDR3 covers 15 residues. CDR1 is MNHEY and CDR2 is SMNVEV in the germline V gene (reference sequence). CDR3 sequence (DNA): TGTGCCAGCAGTCTCGGACCAGGGGTTTCCTACGAGCAGTACTTC. Residues: CASSLGPGVSYEQYF.

This chain joins TRBV27 and TRBJ2-1; the D is unclear. V was shortened by 7 bases and J by 7 bases, with 8 bases between the two germline ends. This CDR3 is 11 amino acids long. CDR1 is MNHEY and CDR2 is SMNVEV in the germline V gene (reference sequence). This CDR3 is CASKWLNEQFF. The CDR3 nucleotides are TGTGCCAGCAAGTGGCTTAATGAGCAGTTCTTC.

This clone came up once. The chain combines TRBV11-2 with TRBJ2-1; 14 bases line up with TRBD2. This CDR3 is built from 16 residues. Germline CDR1 SGHAT, CDR2 FQNNGV. V lost 7 bases to trimming and J lost 6 bases; unmatched junction nucleotides: 8. CDR3 protein: CASNTVGTSGGNEQFF. The CDR3 nucleotides are TGTGCCAGCAACACCGTAGGGACTAGCGGGGGCAATGAGCAGTTCTTC. Together with reference TRBV11-2 and TRBJ2-1, the CDR3 gives the full variable domain: EAGVAQSPRYKIIEKRQSVAFWCNPISGHATLYWYQQILGQGPKLLIQFQNNGVVDDSQLPKDRFSAERLKGVDSTLKIQPAKLEDSAVYLCASNTVGTSGGNEQFFGPGTRLTVL.

The chain joins TRBV5-4 to TRBJ2-7; 8 positions agree with TRBD1. The CDR3 spans 17 residues. With 4 bases clipped from V and 2 bases from J, the junction kept 14 bases outside the gene matches. Germline V gene lookup returns CDR1 SGHNT and CDR2 YYREEE (reference sequence). The CDR3 nucleotides are TGTGCCAGCAGCCCCGGACAGGGAGAATTTAGACCCTACGAGCAGTACTTC. It is translated as CASSPGQGEFRPYEQYF.

The chain has TRBV5-4 and TRBJ1-6; 9 bases fit TRBD1. J lost 7 bases, V lost 7 bases, and 3 bases had no gene match. The CDR3 contains 13 residues. CDR1 and CDR2 (germline): SGHNT, YYREEE (reference sequence). Here the CDR3 reads CASSGQGNSPLHF. Written as DNA, the CDR3 is TGTGCCAGCTCCGGACAGGGGAATTCACCCCTCCACTTT. Full variable domain (remainder filled in from reference TRBV5-4 and TRBJ1-6): ETGVTQSPTHLIKTRGQQVTLRCSSQSGHNTVSWYQQALGQGPQFIFQYYREEENGRGNFPPRFSGLQFPNYSSELNVNALELDDSALYLCASSGQGNSPLHFGNGTRLTVT.

The chain uses TRBV4-2 and TRBJ2-6; a weak D match, TRBD1 (5 bases). Germline loops: CDR1 LGHNA, CDR2 YNFKEQ. CDR3 length: 17 residues. The V end lost 2 bases, the J end lost 0 bases, and 11 bases lay between the germline ends. The chain's CDR3 is CASSQPATVSGANVLTF. CDR3 nucleotides: TGTGCCAGCAGCCAACCAGCGACAGTCTCTGGGGCCAACGTCCTGACTTTC.

The rearrangement joins TRBV5-4 to TRBJ2-1; unclear D gene. The CDR3 has 12 residues. V dropped 0 bases and J dropped 10 bases, with 8 bases sitting between them. From germline, CDR1 is SGHNT and CDR2 YYREEE (reference sequence). CDR3 loop: CASSLVDREQFF. The CDR3 DNA reads TGTGCCAGCAGCTTGGTCGATAGGGAGCAGTTCTTC. Full variable domain (outside the CDR3, taken from reference TRBV5-4 and TRBJ2-1): ETGVTQSPTHLIKTRGQQVTLRCSSQSGHNTVSWYQQALGQGPQFIFQYYREEENGRGNFPPRFSGLQFPNYSSELNVNALELDDSALYLCASSLVDREQFFGPGTRLTVL.

This chain connects TRBV7-8 to TRBJ2-1, with D perhaps matching TRBD1 (6 bases). CDR1 is SGHVS and CDR2 is FQNEAQ in the germline V gene. CDR3 length equals 17 residues. Trimming pared 5 bases from V and 6 bases from J, leaving 23 bases between. The CDR3 nucleotides are TGTGCCAGCAGCACCCCCAGGGCCAGGGGAAGTCTCAATGAGCAGTTCTTC. The encoded protein is CASSTPRARGSLNEQFF.

V and J are TRBV5-4 and TRBJ2-7, with TRBD1 matching over 7 bases. The V gene end was trimmed by 2 bases and the J gene end by 3 bases; junction bases not matched to a gene: 5. The CDR3 is made up of 14 amino acids. Per germline, CDR1 SGHNT and CDR2 YYREEE (reference sequence). The CDR3 reads CASSLNRGVYEQYF. CDR3 DNA: TGTGCCAGCAGCTTAAACAGGGGAGTCTACGAGCAGTACTTC.

This chain links TRBV5-1 with TRBJ2-7; perhaps TRBD1 as D (7 bases). The ends were cut back, 6 bases at V and 3 bases at J, with 13 bases in the middle. The CDR3 extends over 13 amino acids. CDR1 and CDR2 (germline): SGHRS, YFSETQ. CDR3 loop: CASMRDSDYEQYF. In DNA form, the CDR3 reads TGCGCCAGCATGCGGGACAGTGACTACGAGCAGTACTTC. The whole variable domain, filled in from reference TRBV5-1 and TRBJ2-7, reads KAGVTQTPRYLIKTRGQQVTLSCSPISGHRSVSWYQQTPGQGLQFLFEYFSETQRNKGNFPGRFSGRQFSNSRSEMNVSTLELGDSALYLCASMRDSDYEQYFGPGTRLTVT.

This clone was detected once. The chain joins TRBV11-2 to TRBJ2-6; D is perhaps TRBD2 (6 bases). Germline CDR1 SGHAT, CDR2 FQNNGV. V was clipped by 6 bases and J by 2 bases, with 17 bases between them. CDR3 length: 17 residues. The CDR3 reads CASRLIWAGTGANVLTF. The CDR3 nucleotides are TGTGCCAGCAGACTAATTTGGGCGGGGACTGGGGCCAACGTCCTGACTTTC.

The chain combines TRBV18 with TRBJ1-1, with 8 positions matching TRBD1. Trimming cost V 1 base and J 3 bases; bases outside gene matches: 4. Germline assignment: CDR1 KGHSH and CDR2 LQKENI. The CDR3 is 15 amino acids. CDR3 loop: CASSPLQGDHTEAFF. Written as DNA, the CDR3 is TGTGCCAGCTCACCACTACAGGGGGACCACACTGAAGCTTTCTTT.

The V gene is TRBV10-2, the J gene TRBJ2-1, with 7 bases aligning to TRBD2. V gave up 3 bases and J gave up 7 bases; unmatched junction bases: 12. Germline V lookup: CDR1 WSHSY, CDR2 SAAADI. The CDR3 consists of 16 residues. CDR3 loop: CASSDFSGPSRNEQFF. For the CDR3, the DNA is TGCGCCAGCAGTGACTTTAGCGGGCCCAGTCGGAATGAGCAGTTCTTC.

The J gene is TRBJ2-7, the V gene TRBV3-1 (or the pseudogene TRBV3-2); 7 bases agree with TRBD2. V dropped 3 bases and J dropped 6; count of bases not matched to a gene: 5. The CDR3 is made up of 13 amino acids. From germline, CDR1 is LGHDT and CDR2 YNNKEL (reference sequence). The CDR3 DNA reads as TGTGCCAGCAGCCATGGGGGGGAGGGCGAGCAGTACTTC. Translating it yields CASSHGGEGEQYF.

This sequence joins TRBV5-1 and TRBJ1-5; D ambiguous. This CDR3 is built from 15 residues. The germline gives CDR1 SGHRS, CDR2 YFSETQ. V lost 3 bases to trimming and J lost 6 bases, with 16 bases between them. The CDR3 coding sequence is TGCGCCAGCAGCTGGGGTCCGGGTGAGAGTCAGCCCCAGCATTTT. This encodes CASSWGPGESQPQHF.

The gene calls are TRBV11-2 and TRBJ2-1; 7 bases are shared with TRBD2. V shed 3 bases, J shed 0 bases, and the junction held 14 bases outside the gene matches. The CDR3 has 19 amino acids. The germline V gene encodes CDR1 SGHAT and CDR2 FQNNGV. The CDR3 nucleotides read TGTGCCAGCAGCTTCCTGACTAGCCTGCTTAGGAGCTCCTACAATGAGCAGTTCTTC. The encoded protein is CASSFLTSLLRSSYNEQFF. The whole variable domain, filled in from reference TRBV11-2 and TRBJ2-1, reads EAGVAQSPRYKIIEKRQSVAFWCNPISGHATLYWYQQILGQGPKLLIQFQNNGVVDDSQLPKDRFSAERLKGVDSTLKIQPAKLEDSAVYLCASSFLTSLLRSSYNEQFFGPGTRLTVL.

The chain uses TRBV7-9 and TRBJ1-4; the D is unclear. Germline lookup yields CDR1 SEHNR and CDR2 FQNEAQ (reference sequence). V lost 3 bases to trimming and J lost 0 bases, with 11 bases between them. The CDR3 spans 16 residues. This CDR3 is CASSLRQLATNEKLFF. The CDR3 nucleotides are TGTGCCAGCAGCTTGCGACAACTGGCAACTAATGAAAAACTGTTTTTT.

As regards this clone: Here the CDR3 omits its conserved ending phenylalanine or tryptophan, so a read error is the likely source. The DNA is left out, because the CDR3 cannot be placed on it with certainty; the CDR3 is given as TCRdb lists it. This chain uses TRBV2 with TRBJ2-7; no DNA check was done on the table's D call, TRBD1. Germline CDR1 and CDR2: SNHLY and FYNNEI. Including both end residues, the CDR3 is 12 amino acids long. The chain's CDR3 is CASRYRRDNLYS.

The V call is TRBV29-1, the J call TRBJ2-4; D is perhaps TRBD2 (7 bases). Germline values: CDR1 SQVTM, CDR2 ANQGSEA. CDR3 length: 14 amino acids. V dropped 4 bases and J dropped 0 bases, with 10 bases sitting between them. The CDR3 bases are TGCAGCGTTGGGGGGGGGCGAGCCAAAAACATTCAGTACTTC. Translating it yields CSVGGGRAKNIQYF.

This rearrangement joins TRBV29-1 to TRBJ1-1; 9 bases match TRBD1. The V and J ends lost 7 bases and 6 bases, in that order; junction bases with no gene match: 9. There are 13 residues in the CDR3. Germline V CDR1 and CDR2: SQVTM, ANQGSEA. The CDR3 nucleotides read TGCAGCGCCTCTAGACAGGGGGGATCTGAAGCTTTCTTT. Translation: CSASRQGGSEAFF.

The genes are TRBV11-2 and TRBJ1-1, with 12 bases lining up with TRBD1. Germline CDR1 is SGHAT and CDR2 is FQNNGV. The CDR3 sequence is 18 residues long. V shed 5 bases and J 5 bases; nucleotides not matched to a gene: 15. DNA for the CDR3: TGTGCCAGCAGCCCAAGGCCCGGGACAGGGGGCGCACGGACTGAAGCTTTCTTT. Translation: CASSPRPGTGGARTEAFF.

This sequence joins TRBV3-1 (or the pseudogene TRBV3-2) and TRBJ2-1, with D possibly called TRBD1 or TRBD2 (5 bases each). Per the germline V gene, CDR1 is LGHDT and CDR2 is YNNKEL (reference sequence). CDR3 size: 13 residues. V lost 4 bases to trimming and J lost 8 bases, with 12 bases between them. The CDR3 coding sequence is TGTGCCAGCAGCCCATGGATGGGGGATGAGCAGTTCTTC. It yields the protein CASSPWMGDEQFF.

The chain is built from TRBV19 and TRBJ2-3, with D maybe TRBD1 (6 bases). The V gene's germline CDR1 is LNHDA and CDR2 SQIVND (reference sequence). The CDR3 is made up of 20 amino acids. The ends were cut back, 0 bases at V and 1 base at J, with 23 bases in the middle. The CDR3 region is CASSIDRSEGHQRGTDTQYF. The CDR3 DNA reads as TGTGCCAGTAGTATAGATCGGTCTGAGGGACATCAAAGAGGCACAGATACGCAGTATTTT.

This rearrangement joins TRBV30 to TRBJ2-7, with a weak D call TRBD1 (5 bases). The V end lost 2 bases, the J end lost 0 bases, and 14 bases lay between the germline ends. Germline CDR1 and CDR2: GTSNPN and SVGIG (reference sequence). This CDR3 has 15 amino acids. The CDR3 DNA sequence: TGTGCCTGGAGTCCGACAGCCGCCTCCTCCTACGAGCAGTACTTC. Translated, it gives CAWSPTAASSYEQYF.

This rearrangement joins TRBV30 to TRBJ1-6; D is uncertain. The V end lost 2 bases, the J end lost 6 bases, and 8 bases lay between the germline ends. Germline CDR1 and CDR2: GTSNPN and SVGIG (reference sequence). The CDR3 consists of 13 residues. Written as DNA, the CDR3 is TGTGCCTGGAGTTCGACGGCTAATTCACCCCTCCACTTT. Its protein is CAWSSTANSPLHF. Using reference TRBV30 and TRBJ1-6 for the parts outside the CDR3, the full variable domain is SQTIHQWPATLVQPVGSPLSLECTVEGTSNPNLYWYRQAAGRGLQLLFYSVGIGQISSEVPQNLSASRPQDRQFILSSKKLLLSDSGFYLCAWSSTANSPLHFGNGTRLTVT.

The J gene is TRBJ1-5, the V gene TRBV30; 9 bases line up with TRBD1. The germline V gene encodes CDR1 GTSNPN and CDR2 SVGIG (reference sequence). With 0 bases clipped from V and 0 bases from J, the junction kept 6 bases outside the gene matches. This CDR3 region has 17 residues. In DNA form, the CDR3 reads TGTGCCTGGAGTGTACGGGACAGGGCGTATAGCAATCAGCCCCAGCATTTT. As protein: CAWSVRDRAYSNQPQHF. The full variable domain, its missing parts supplied by reference TRBV30 and TRBJ1-5, is SQTIHQWPATLVQPVGSPLSLECTVEGTSNPNLYWYRQAAGRGLQLLFYSVGIGQISSEVPQNLSASRPQDRQFILSSKKLLLSDSGFYLCAWSVRDRAYSNQPQHFGDGTRLSIL.

The V call is TRBV29-1, the J call TRBJ2-3; maybe TRBD2 (6 bases). The V and J ends lost 4 bases and 4 bases respectively, with 15 bases between them. CDR1 is SQVTM, CDR2 ANQGSEA, per germline. The CDR3 is 14 amino acids. The DNA for the CDR3 is TGCAGCGTTGGGTTTCGGAGGGGCGCAGATACGCAGTATTTT. Translating gives CSVGFRRGADTQYF.